This TCR beta chain was captured in a study of human T cells and chemical hapten exposure. For the study at large: Sensitizing treatment utilized 2% DPC over a roughly 2 cm by roughly 2 cm portion of upper inner arm skin.

Documented time point: patch test 2, 6 weeks after DPC sensitization. Treatment meaning: therapeutic diphenylcyclopropenone sensitization with weekly scalp DPC. Prior to each patch test being applied, blood was drawn. The CDR3 has 13 residues. With 3 bases removed from V and 4 bases from J, the gap between germline ends came to 9 bases. Germline-derived CDR1 and CDR2 are SGHTA and FQGNSA. This clonotype was recorded at least ten times. Its target is not known. Single cDNA molecules in the library carried unique molecular identifiers attached during preparation. Each CDR3 protein gets one entry after TCRdb re-called the RACE reads with MiXCR. Here the sample spans just over 350,000 distinct CDR3 sequences, just under 6.5% being singletons. General study results and limits: No shift was seen in TCRs above 1 in 1000 frequency with DPC sensitization.

Source: whole blood, taken in connection with sensitization to the hapten diphenylcyclopropenone (DPC). The TCR sequence derives from a woman between 18 and 30 years old with alopecia areata. Some clones in this sample may be carry-over from other donors' samples. The chain employs TRBV7-2 and TRBJ1-2, with TRBD1 as a possible D gene (5 bases). The CDR3 coding sequence is TGTGCCAGCAGCTTTGAGACAGCCTATGGCTACACCTTC. It encodes CASSFETAYGYTF.